This entry lists 20 T cell receptor beta chains sequenced from one sample in a study of CD8+CD57+ T cells in acquired aplastic anemia. By flow cytometry, patients selected for sequencing had shown an expansion of CD8+CD57+ cells. Researchers used genomic DNA as the template to profile TCR beta VDJ and CDR3. TCRdb redid the calling of the reads with MiXCR, one entry per CDR3 protein. Counted here are some 200,000 distinct CDR3 sequences, around 45% occurring once; the ten biggest clones make up around 9.7%. Sequenced material: sorted CD4+, CD8+, or CD8+CD57+ T cells (not recorded which) from PBMCs. The source of these receptors is a human donor with aplastic anemia.

The count of this clonotype is one. The junction and the germline gene differ at one end; a read error may be behind it. V and J are TRBV19 and TRBJ1-6; 11 bases align to TRBD1. Germline V CDR1 and CDR2: LNHDA, SQIVND (reference sequence). The CDR3 runs to 16 residues. The CDR3 DNA is TGTGCCAGTAGAGCGTGGGACAGGGGGGATAATTCATCCCTCCACTTT. This encodes CASRAWDRGDNSSLHF.

There are a few counts of this clonotype. CDR3: CASSPGVLAKNIQYF. CDR3 DNA: TGTGCCAGCAGTCCCGGGGTCCTAGCCAAAAACATTCAGTACTTC. V is TRBV6-2 or TRBV6-3 and J is TRBJ2-4, with D possibly TRBD2 on 5 matching bases. The germline V gene encodes CDR1 MNHEY and CDR2 SVGEGT. This CDR3 contains 15 residues. The germline V and J ends were trimmed by 5 bases and 0 bases, with 11 bases remaining between them.

V gene TRBV15 combines with J gene TRBJ2-1, with 9 nucleotides matching TRBD2. Germline V gene sequence: CDR1 LNHNV, CDR2 YYDKDF (reference sequence). CDR3 length: 20 residues. V shed 3 bases, J shed 2 bases, and the junction held 17 bases outside the gene matches. CDR3: CATSSAAAFLASGAYNEQFF. CDR3 sequence (DNA): TGTGCCACCAGCAGTGCCGCCGCCTTCCTCGCTAGCGGGGCCTACAATGAGCAGTTCTTC.

The chain couples TRBV2 to TRBJ1-1, with TRBD1 matching 8 bases. The CDR3 loop spans 14 amino acids. Trimming took 6 bases from V and 6 from J; bases not matched to a gene: 9. Germline lookup yields CDR1 SNHLY and CDR2 FYNNEI. CDR3 loop: CASSGQGPNSEAFF. CDR3 in DNA: TGTGCCAGCAGCGGACAGGGACCCAACTCTGAAGCTTTCTTT.

This clonotype was recorded many times. DNA of the CDR3: TGCAGTGCTAGATCAGCGGGAGGGCCCGGGGAGACCCAGTACTTC. Translating gives CSARSAGGPGETQYF. The chain couples TRBV20-1 to TRBJ2-5; TRBD2 agrees at 10 bases. The CDR3 loop spans 15 amino acids. The V segment lost 2 bases and the J segment 5 bases; nucleotides outside the gene matches: 8. CDR1 and CDR2 from the germline V gene are DFQATT and SNEGSKA (reference sequence).

The chain employs TRBV10-3 and TRBJ2-1; possible D gene TRBD2, 6 bases. The CDR3 has 15 amino acids. Germline-derived CDR1 and CDR2 are ENHRY and SYGVKD. The ends were cut back, 9 bases at V and 0 bases at J, with 15 bases in the middle. CDR3 region: CAISSLALSYNEQFF. The CDR3 DNA follows: TGTGCCATATCAAGTCTAGCGCTCTCCTACAATGAGCAGTTCTTC.

A word on this clonotype: Given a much more abundant clone one base away, this may be a read error. This sequence joins TRBV7-2 and TRBJ1-1; possible D gene TRBD1, 5 bases. The CDR3 runs 14 residues. Germline lookup yields CDR1 SGHTA and CDR2 FQGNSA. DNA of the CDR3: TGTGCCAGCAGCTTACTCAGGGTGGTCACTGAAACTTTCTTT. As protein: CASSLLRVVTETFF.

This clonotype was detected ten times or more. The CDR3 is CASSLEGRGAYEQYF. The CDR3 region has the DNA TGCGCCAGCAGCTTGGAGGGGCGGGGGGCCTACGAGCAGTACTTC. The rearrangement uses TRBV5-1 and TRBJ2-7; 8 bases map to TRBD2. Losses at the gene ends were 0 bases for V and 2 bases for J; bases not matched to a gene: 4. In germline, CDR1 is SGHRS, CDR2 YFSETQ. CDR3 length: 15 residues. The whole variable domain, filled in from reference TRBV5-1 and TRBJ2-7, reads KAGVTQTPRYLIKTRGQQVTLSCSPISGHRSVSWYQQTPGQGLQFLFEYFSETQRNKGNFPGRFSGRQFSNSRSEMNVSTLELGDSALYLCASSLEGRGAYEQYFGPGTRLTVT.

The chain has TRBV5-1 and TRBJ1-6, with 7 nucleotides matching TRBD1. The CDR3 has 14 residues. Germline assignment: CDR1 SGHRS and CDR2 YFSETQ. Trimming removed 2 bases from V and 10 bases from J; junction bases left unmatched: 6. CDR3 in DNA: TGCGCCAGCAGCTTACAGGGGCAAGACTCACCCCTCCACTTT. Translating gives CASSLQGQDSPLHF.

The chain joins TRBV7-9 to TRBJ1-4; D is ambiguous. The CDR3 contains 13 residues. Germline V gene sequence: CDR1 SEHNR, CDR2 FQNEAQ (reference sequence). Trimming removed 6 bases from V and 5 bases from J, with 10 bases in between. CDR3: CASRAEINEKLFF. The CDR3 DNA is TGTGCCAGCAGAGCAGAGATAAATGAAAAACTGTTTTTT.

On this clonotype: A read error may explain this, as a much larger clone is one base away. CDR3 sequence reads: CANSLAPRGAPYEQYF. The CDR3 DNA sequence: TGTGCCAACAGTTTAGCGCCAAGGGGGGCGCCCTACGAGCAGTACTTC. The chain recombines TRBV12-3 or TRBV12-4 with TRBJ2-7; tentatively, D is TRBD1 or TRBD2 (6 bases each). CDR3 length: 16 residues.

This clonotype appeared many times. The rearrangement joins TRBV11-2 to TRBJ1-6; D unclear. Germline CDR1 and CDR2: SGHAT and FQNNGV. This CDR3 has 14 amino acids. Trimming shortened V by 0 bases and J by 10 bases, and 10 bases separated the two germline ends. The CDR3 here is CASSLEAEGSPLHF. DNA for the CDR3: TGTGCCAGCAGCTTAGAGGCGGAAGGCTCACCCCTCCACTTT.

There are many counts of this clonotype. This chain connects TRBV6-1 to TRBJ2-7; D gene ambiguous. V gave up 5 bases and J gave up 2 bases, with 22 bases separating them. The CDR3 has 17 residues. The germline gives CDR1 MNHNS, CDR2 SASEGT. CDR3 DNA sequence: TGTGCCAGCAGTCCCCCTACTGAGAGATATGGGACCTACGAGCAGTACTTC. Translation gives CASSPPTERYGTYEQYF.

The chain is built from TRBV12-3 or TRBV12-4 and TRBJ1-5; D uncertain. V was cut by 5 bases and J by 5 bases, with 10 bases left in between. There are 13 residues in the CDR3. Here the CDR3 reads CASSDGLDQPQHF. CDR3 coding DNA: TGTGCCAGCAGTGACGGGCTAGATCAGCCCCAGCATTTT.

This clonotype was observed a few times. This chain links TRBV24-1 with TRBJ1-2, with 7 positions matching TRBD1. The germline gives CDR1 KGHDR, CDR2 SFDVKD. The CDR3 consists of 13 residues. J was trimmed by 11 bases and V by 8 bases; bases with no gene match: 13. This CDR3 reads CATKRTGGGTYTF. In DNA, the CDR3 is TGTGCCACCAAAAGGACAGGAGGGGGGACGTACACCTTC.

The rearrangement joins TRBV7-2 to TRBJ1-2; D gene ambiguous. The germline V and J ends were trimmed by 0 bases and 5 bases, with 1 base remaining between them. This CDR3 is 11 amino acids long. Germline CDR1 SGHTA, CDR2 FQGNSA. Here the CDR3 DNA reads TGTGCCAGCAGCTTAGCGTATGGCTACACCTTC. As protein: CASSLAYGYTF. The whole variable domain, remainder taken from reference TRBV7-2 and TRBJ1-2, is GAGVSQSPSNKVTEKGKDVELRCDPISGHTALYWYRQSLGQGLEFLIYFQGNSAPDKSGLPSDRFSAERTGGSVSTLTIQRTQQEDSAVYLCASSLAYGYTFGSGTRLTVV.

This clonotype was recorded many times. The chain is built from TRBV7-9 and TRBJ1-5, with 7 bases lining up with TRBD1. CDR1 is SEHNR and CDR2 is FQNEAQ in the germline V gene (reference sequence). The CDR3 has 14 amino acids. V gave up 8 bases and J gave up 4 bases; unmatched junction bases: 8. Here the CDR3 DNA reads TGTGCCAGCGCAAAACAGGGGAGTAATCAGCCCCAGCATTTT. Translated, it gives CASAKQGSNQPQHF.

This clonotype was seen a handful of times. A read error is possible here, since a much larger clone lies one base away. This chain connects TRBV7-9 to TRBJ2-3; 7 bases map to TRBD2. Germline loops: CDR1 SEHNR, CDR2 FQNEAQ (reference sequence). Trimming at V came to 4 bases and at J to 3 bases, leaving 4 bases not matched to a gene. The CDR3 covers 14 residues. The CDR3 here is CASSSIAGTDTQYF. The CDR3 DNA is TGTGCCAGCAGCTCTATAGCGGGTACAGATACGCAGTATTTT. The entire variable domain, with the rest obtained from reference TRBV7-9 and TRBJ2-3, is as follows: DTGVSQNPRHKITKRGQNVTFRCDPISEHNRLYWYRQTLGQGPEFLTYFQNEAQLEKSRLLSDRFSAERPKGSFSTLEIQRTEQGDSAMYLCASSSIAGTDTQYFGPGTRLTVL.

This clonotype was observed a few times. This chain uses TRBV2 with TRBJ2-5, with a weak D call TRBD1 (5 bases). The CDR3 loop spans 12 amino acids. Germline V gene lookup returns CDR1 SNHLY and CDR2 FYNNEI. Trimming cost V 8 bases and J 5 bases, with 12 bases left between them. The CDR3, as DNA: TGTGCCAGCCAGCAGGGTGGCGAGACCCAGTACTTC. Its translation: CASQQGGETQYF. The variable domain in full, completed from reference TRBV2 and TRBJ2-5, reads EPEVTQTPSHQVTQMGQEVILRCVPISNHLYFYWYRQILGQKVEFLVSFYNNEISEKSEIFDDQFSVERPDGSNFTLKIRSTKLEDSAMYFCASQQGGETQYFGPGTRLLVL.

Concerning this clonotype itself: The junction departs from the called germline gene at one end, perhaps through a read error. V is TRBV11-2 and J is TRBJ1-2; D possibly corresponds to TRBD1 (5 bases). The CDR3 sequence is 15 residues long. Germline CDR1 reads SGHAT; CDR2 reads FQNNGV. The DNA for the CDR3 is TGTGCCAGCAGCTTAGAGGGACGGTCCTTCTATGGCTGCACCTTC. It specifies CASSLEGRSFYGCTF.